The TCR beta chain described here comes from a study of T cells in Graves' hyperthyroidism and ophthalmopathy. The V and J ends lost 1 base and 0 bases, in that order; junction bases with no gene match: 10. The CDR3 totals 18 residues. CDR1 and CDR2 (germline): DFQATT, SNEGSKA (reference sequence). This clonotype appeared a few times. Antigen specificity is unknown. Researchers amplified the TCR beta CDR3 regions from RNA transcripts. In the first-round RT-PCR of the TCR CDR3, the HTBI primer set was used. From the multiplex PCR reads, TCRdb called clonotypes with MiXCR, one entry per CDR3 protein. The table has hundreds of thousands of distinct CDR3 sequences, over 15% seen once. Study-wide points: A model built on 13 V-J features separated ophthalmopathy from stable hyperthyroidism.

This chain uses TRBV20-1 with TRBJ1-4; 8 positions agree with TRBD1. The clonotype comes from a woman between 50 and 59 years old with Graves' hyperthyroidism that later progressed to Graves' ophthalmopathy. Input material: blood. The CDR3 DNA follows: TGCAGTGCTAGAGGCCTCGGACAGGGAGGCGCAACTAATGAAAAACTGTTTTTT. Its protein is CSARGLGQGGATNEKLFF.